This T cell receptor (beta chain) was recovered during a study of CD8 T cells in Susac syndrome. Study-level results: Acknowledgment was made by the study that its TCR sequencing and HLA analysis involved a relatively small number of individuals.

The CDR3 spans 11 residues. Trimming cost V 6 bases and J 7 bases, with 13 bases left between them. From germline, CDR1 is DFQATT and CDR2 SNEGSKA (reference sequence). An input of roughly 0.5 to 1 ug of RNA was subjected to reverse transcription using random hexamers. Amplification of TCR beta CDR3 by immunoSEQ multiplex PCR spanned 54 Vbeta and 13 Jbeta. TCRdb passed the immunoSEQ multiplex PCR reads through MiXCR, listing each CDR3 protein once. Of roughly 150,000 distinct CDR3 sequences listed, roughly nine tenths are singletons. As to this clonotype: Its antigen is not identified.

The controls, all healthy donors, were matched for age and sex. Sequenced material: CD4+ T cells from PBMCs. The source of this sequence is a human donor in good health. This chain uses TRBV20-1 with TRBJ2-7; D may be TRBD2 (6 bases). This CDR3 reads CSASRAGEQYF. CDR3 bases: TGCAGTGCCTCGAGGGCGGGGGAGCAGTACTTC.